This T cell receptor (beta chain) was found in a study of cytomegalovirus exposure and HLA in healthy donors. The primer mix had 60 Vbeta and 13 Jbeta primers. Assay used: immunoSEQ multiplex PCR; TCRdb lists only in-frame clones, some missing. The sample lists roughly 170,000 clones; more than 65% were seen once. Germline-derived CDR1 and CDR2 are MNHEY and SVGAGI. The trim removed 0 bases at V and 10 bases at J, leaving 8 bases unmatched. This CDR3 has 16 amino acids. A remark on this clone: The antigen is undetermined.

Whole-study results and caveats: Sequencing likely generated an artifact that appeared as a cluster of highly shared sequence variants. Most CMV-associated TCR beta chains appeared HLA-restricted in a later analysis. Reported performance of the classifier showed diagnosis of cytomegalovirus status with high specificity and sensitivity. Despite most TCR sequences being rare, some public TCRs occurred in many donors.

The clonotype originates from a girl aged 2 to 10 in good health and CMV-seropositive. This chain links TRBV6-5 with TRBJ2-1; 11 bases line up with TRBD2. Sequencing input: PBMCs. The chain's CDR3 is CASSYSLAGGTREQFF. The DNA for the CDR3 is TGTGCCAGCAGTTACTCCCTAGCGGGAGGAACACGGGAGCAGTTCTTC.